Reported below is one TCR beta chain. The table came from immunoSEQ multiplex PCR; TCRdb's copy has only in-frame clones and leaves some out. The sample holds a few million clones; 90% to 95% are singletons and the top ten take 0.39%. The data belong to a study of shared clonotypes between healthy human individuals. There are 16 residues in the CDR3. V was clipped by 10 bases and J by 4 bases, with 25 bases between them. Germline V gene sequence: CDR1 LNHDA, CDR2 SQIVND (reference sequence). The gene calls are TRBV19 and TRBJ1-2, with a possible D match to TRBD1 (5 bases). The sequence was collected from a man aged 18 to 35 in good health. Some clones in this sample may be carry-over from other donors' samples. Sequencing used naive CD4+ T cells from PBMCs. Subset indicated: CD45RA+ positively selected. The CDR3 DNA reads as TGTGCCACCAGTGGATCCCGGGACCGAGGACGCTATGGCTACACCTTC. Encoded protein: CATSGSRDRGRYGYTF.